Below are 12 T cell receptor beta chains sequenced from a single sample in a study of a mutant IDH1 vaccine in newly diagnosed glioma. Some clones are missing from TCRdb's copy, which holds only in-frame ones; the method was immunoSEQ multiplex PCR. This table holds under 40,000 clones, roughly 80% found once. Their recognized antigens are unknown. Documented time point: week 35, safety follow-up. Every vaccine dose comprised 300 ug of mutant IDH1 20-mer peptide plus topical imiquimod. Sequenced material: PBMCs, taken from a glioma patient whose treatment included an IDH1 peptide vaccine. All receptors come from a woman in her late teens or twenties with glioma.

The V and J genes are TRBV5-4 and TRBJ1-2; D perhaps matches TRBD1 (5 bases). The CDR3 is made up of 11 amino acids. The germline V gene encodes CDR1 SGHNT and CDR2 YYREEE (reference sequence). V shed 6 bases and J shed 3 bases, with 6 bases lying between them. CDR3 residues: CASTGDYGYTF. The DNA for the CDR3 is TGTGCCAGCACGGGGGACTATGGCTACACCTTC. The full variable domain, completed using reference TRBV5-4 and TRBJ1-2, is ETGVTQSPTHLIKTRGQQVTLRCSSQSGHNTVSWYQQALGQGPQFIFQYYREEENGRGNFPPRFSGLQFPNYSSELNVNALELDDSALYLCASTGDYGYTFGSGTRLTVV.

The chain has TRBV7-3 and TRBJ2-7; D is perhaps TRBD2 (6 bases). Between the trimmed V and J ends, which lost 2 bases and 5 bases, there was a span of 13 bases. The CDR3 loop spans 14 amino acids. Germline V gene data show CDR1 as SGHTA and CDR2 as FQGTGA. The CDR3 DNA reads TGTGCCAGCAGCTTAGGAGGGGCTGGAGACGAGCAGTACTTC. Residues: CASSLGGAGDEQYF. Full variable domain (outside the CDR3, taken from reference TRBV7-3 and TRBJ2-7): GAGVSQTPSNKVTEKGKYVELRCDPISGHTALYWYRQSLGQGPEFLIYFQGTGAADDSGLPNDRFFAVRPEGSVSTLKIQRTERGDSAVYLCASSLGGAGDEQYFGPGTRLTVT.

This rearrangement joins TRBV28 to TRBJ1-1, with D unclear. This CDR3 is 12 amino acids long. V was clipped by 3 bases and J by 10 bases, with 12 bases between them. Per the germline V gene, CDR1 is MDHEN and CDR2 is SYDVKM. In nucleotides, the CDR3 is TGTGCCAGCAGTTTGATCCGGGAAGGAGCTTTCTTT. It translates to CASSLIREGAFF.

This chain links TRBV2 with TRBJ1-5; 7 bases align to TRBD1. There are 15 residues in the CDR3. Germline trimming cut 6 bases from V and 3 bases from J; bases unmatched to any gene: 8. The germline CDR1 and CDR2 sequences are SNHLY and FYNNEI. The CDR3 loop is CASRDTGAYNQPQHF. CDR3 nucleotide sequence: TGTGCCAGCAGGGACACAGGGGCCTACAATCAGCCCCAGCATTTT.

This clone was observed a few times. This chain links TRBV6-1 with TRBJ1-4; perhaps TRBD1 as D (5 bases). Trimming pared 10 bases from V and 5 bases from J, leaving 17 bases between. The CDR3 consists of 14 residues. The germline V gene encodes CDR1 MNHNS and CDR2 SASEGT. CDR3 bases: TGTGCCATTAAATCCGGGACGGAGAATGAAAAACTGTTTTTT. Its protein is CAIKSGTENEKLFF.

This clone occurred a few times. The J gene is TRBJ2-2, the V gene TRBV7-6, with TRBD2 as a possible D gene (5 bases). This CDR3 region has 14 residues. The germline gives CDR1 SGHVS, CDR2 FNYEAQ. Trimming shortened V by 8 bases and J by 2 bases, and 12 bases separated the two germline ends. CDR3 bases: TGTGCCAGCGCACGGGGAGTAAACACCGGGGAGCTGTTTTTT. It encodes CASARGVNTGELFF.

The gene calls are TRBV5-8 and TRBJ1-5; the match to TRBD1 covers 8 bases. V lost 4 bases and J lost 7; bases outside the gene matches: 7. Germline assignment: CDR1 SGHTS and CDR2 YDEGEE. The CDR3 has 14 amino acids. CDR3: CASSTGQGIQPQHF. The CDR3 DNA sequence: TGTGCCAGCAGCACTGGACAGGGTATCCAGCCCCAGCATTTT.

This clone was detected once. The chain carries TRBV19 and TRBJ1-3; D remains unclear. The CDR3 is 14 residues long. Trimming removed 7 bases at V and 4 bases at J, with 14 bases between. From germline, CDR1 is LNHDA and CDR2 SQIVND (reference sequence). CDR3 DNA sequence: TGTGCCAGTACCGTCCCAGCGATAGGAAACACCATATATTTT. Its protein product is CASTVPAIGNTIYF.

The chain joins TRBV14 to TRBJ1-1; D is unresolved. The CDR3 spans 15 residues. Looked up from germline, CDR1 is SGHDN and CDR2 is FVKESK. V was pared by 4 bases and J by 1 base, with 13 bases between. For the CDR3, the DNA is TGTGCCAGCAGCCCGGCCCGTTTCGGGAACACTGAAGCTTTCTTT. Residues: CASSPARFGNTEAFF.

The CDR3 region is CASSQDRLRLAGGNEQFF. In nucleotides, the CDR3 is TGCGCCAGCAGCCAAGATCGTCTTAGGCTAGCGGGGGGCAATGAGCAGTTCTTC. The V gene is TRBV4-3, the J gene TRBJ2-1; 11 bases are a match to TRBD2. The CDR3 has 18 amino acids. The V and J ends lost 0 bases and 6 bases, in that order; junction bases with no gene match: 10. Germline V gene sequence: CDR1 LGHNA, CDR2 YSLEER.

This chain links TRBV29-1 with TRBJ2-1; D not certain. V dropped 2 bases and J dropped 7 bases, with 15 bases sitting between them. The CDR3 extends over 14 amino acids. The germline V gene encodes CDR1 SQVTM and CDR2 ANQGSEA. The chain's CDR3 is CSVENWLIRNEQFF. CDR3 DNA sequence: TGCAGCGTTGAAAACTGGCTTATTAGGAATGAGCAGTTCTTC.

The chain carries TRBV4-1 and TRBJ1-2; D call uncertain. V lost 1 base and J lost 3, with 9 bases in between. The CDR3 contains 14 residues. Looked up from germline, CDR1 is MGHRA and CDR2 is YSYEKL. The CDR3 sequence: CASSQVSDYYGYTF. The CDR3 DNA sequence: TGCGCCAGCAGCCAAGTCTCGGACTACTATGGCTACACCTTC.